The present entry profiles one TCR beta chain with its context. The data are from a study of blood T cell repertoires in COVID-19. Here immunoSEQ multiplex PCR was the method, and the copy in TCRdb shows in-frame clones only, minus some. The sample consists of roughly 250,000 clones, about 90% of them appearing once. Germline lookup yields CDR1 MDHEN and CDR2 SYDVKM. This CDR3 is 17 amino acids long. V shed 2 bases and J 2 bases; nucleotides not matched to a gene: 8. Sequences were obtained from peripheral blood. The clonotype comes from a man aged 55 to 70 who had recovered from COVID-19. This chain connects TRBV28 to TRBJ1-4; 7 bases map to TRBD1. CDR3 sequence: CASSLDVRGFTNEKLFF. In DNA, the CDR3 is TGTGCCAGCAGTTTAGACGTCAGGGGGTTCACTAATGAAAAACTGTTTTTT.